This T cell receptor beta chain appears in the sequencing data of a study of cytomegalovirus exposure and HLA in healthy donors. Study context: The use of the same platform for the 120 or so validation repertoires and the roughly 700 first-cohort repertoires was reported by a later analysis.

Study-wide points: It was fewer than 200 TCR beta chains that were listed as cytomegalovirus-associated. Per published reports, the classifier diagnosed cytomegalovirus status with high specificity and sensitivity. Researchers reported that three CMV-associated chains were confirmed in vitro as CMV antigen-specific.

Using immunoSEQ multiplex PCR, the repertoire was profiled, and TCRdb retains in-frame clones only, with some absent. Here the sample spans more than 70,000 clones, less than 96% being singletons. About this clone: The antigen remains unidentified.

The V gene end was trimmed by 3 bases and the J gene end by 3 bases; junction bases not matched to a gene: 1. Germline CDR1 and CDR2: SGHAT and FQNNGV. This CDR3 comprises 16 residues. What was sequenced was PBMCs. The J gene is TRBJ2-2, the V gene TRBV11-2; 13 bases map to TRBD2. The receptor was isolated from a man younger than 30 in good health and CMV-seropositive. CDR3 nucleotides: TGTGCCAGCAGCTTTGGACTAGCGGGAGACACCGGGGAGCTGTTTTTT. The encoded protein is CASSFGLAGDTGELFF.